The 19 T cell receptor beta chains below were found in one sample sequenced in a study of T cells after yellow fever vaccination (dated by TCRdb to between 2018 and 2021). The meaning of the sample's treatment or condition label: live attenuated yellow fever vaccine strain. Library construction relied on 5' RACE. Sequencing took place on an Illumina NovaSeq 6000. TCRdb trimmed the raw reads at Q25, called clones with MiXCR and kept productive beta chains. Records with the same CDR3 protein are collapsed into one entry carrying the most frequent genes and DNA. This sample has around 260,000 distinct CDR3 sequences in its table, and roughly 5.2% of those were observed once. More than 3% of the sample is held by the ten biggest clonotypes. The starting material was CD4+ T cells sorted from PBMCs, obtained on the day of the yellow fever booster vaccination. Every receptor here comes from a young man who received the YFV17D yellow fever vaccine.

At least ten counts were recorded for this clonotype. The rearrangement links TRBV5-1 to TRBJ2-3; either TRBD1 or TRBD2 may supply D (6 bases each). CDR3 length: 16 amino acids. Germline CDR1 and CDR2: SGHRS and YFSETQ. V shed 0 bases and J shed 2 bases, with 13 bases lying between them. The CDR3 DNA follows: TGCGCCAGCAGCTTGGTAGGGGGGAGATTCACAGATACGCAGTATTTT. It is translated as CASSLVGGRFTDTQYF.

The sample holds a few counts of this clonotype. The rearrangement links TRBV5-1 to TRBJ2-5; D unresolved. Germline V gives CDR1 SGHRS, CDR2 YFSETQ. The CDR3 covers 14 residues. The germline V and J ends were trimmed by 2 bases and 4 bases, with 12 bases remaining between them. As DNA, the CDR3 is TGCGCCAGCAGCTTACGATCCCAAAGAGAGACCCAGTACTTC. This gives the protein CASSLRSQRETQYF.

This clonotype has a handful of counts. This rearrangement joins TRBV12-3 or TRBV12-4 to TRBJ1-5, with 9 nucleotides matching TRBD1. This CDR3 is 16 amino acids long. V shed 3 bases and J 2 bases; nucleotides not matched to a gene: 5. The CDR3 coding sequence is TGTGCCAGCAGTTTGGGACAGGGCTTTGGCAATCAGCCCCAGCATTTT. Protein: CASSLGQGFGNQPQHF.

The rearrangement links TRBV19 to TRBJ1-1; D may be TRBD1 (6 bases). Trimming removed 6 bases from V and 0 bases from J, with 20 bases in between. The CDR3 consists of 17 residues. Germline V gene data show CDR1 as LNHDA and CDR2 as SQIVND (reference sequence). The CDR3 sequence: CASSPQPGQSMNTEAFF. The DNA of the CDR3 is TGTGCCAGTAGCCCCCAACCAGGACAGAGCATGAACACTGAAGCTTTCTTT.

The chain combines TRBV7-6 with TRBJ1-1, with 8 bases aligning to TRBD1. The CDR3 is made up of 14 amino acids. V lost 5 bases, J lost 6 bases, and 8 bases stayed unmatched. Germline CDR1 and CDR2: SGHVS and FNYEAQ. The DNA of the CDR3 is TGTGCCAGCAGCGCTCCGACAGGGGTCGCTGAAGCTTTCTTT. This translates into CASSAPTGVAEAFF.

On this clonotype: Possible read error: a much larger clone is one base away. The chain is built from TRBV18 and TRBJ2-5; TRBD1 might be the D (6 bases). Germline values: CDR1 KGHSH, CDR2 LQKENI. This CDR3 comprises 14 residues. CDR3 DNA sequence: TGTGCCAGCTCACCTTCACAGGGAAGAGAGACCAAGTACTTC. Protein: CASSPSQGRETKYF. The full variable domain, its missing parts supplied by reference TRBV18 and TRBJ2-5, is NAGVMQNPRHLVRRRGQEARLRCSPMKGHSHVYWYRQLPEEGLKFMVYLQKENIIDESGMPKERFSAEFPKEGPSILRIQQVVRGDSAAYFCASSPSQGRETKYFGPGTRLLVL.

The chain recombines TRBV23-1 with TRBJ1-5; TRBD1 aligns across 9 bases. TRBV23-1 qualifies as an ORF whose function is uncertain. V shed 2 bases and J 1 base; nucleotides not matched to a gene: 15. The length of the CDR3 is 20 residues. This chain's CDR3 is CASSQNKEGTGTTSNQPQHF. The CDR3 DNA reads TGCGCCAGCAGTCAAAACAAGGAGGGGACAGGGACGACGAGCAATCAGCCCCAGCATTTT.

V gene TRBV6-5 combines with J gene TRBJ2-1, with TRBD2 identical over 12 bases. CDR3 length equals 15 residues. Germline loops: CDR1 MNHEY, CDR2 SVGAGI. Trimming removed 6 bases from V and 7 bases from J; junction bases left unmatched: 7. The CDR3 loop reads CASRTLAGGVNEQFF. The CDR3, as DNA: TGTGCCAGCAGAACACTAGCGGGGGGTGTAAATGAGCAGTTCTTC.

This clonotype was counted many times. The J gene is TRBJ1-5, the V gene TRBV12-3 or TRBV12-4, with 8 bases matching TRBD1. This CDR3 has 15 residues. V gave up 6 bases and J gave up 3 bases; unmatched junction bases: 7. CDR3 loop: CASRRDRRLNQPQHF. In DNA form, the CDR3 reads TGTGCCAGCAGACGGGACAGGCGCCTCAATCAGCCCCAGCATTTT.

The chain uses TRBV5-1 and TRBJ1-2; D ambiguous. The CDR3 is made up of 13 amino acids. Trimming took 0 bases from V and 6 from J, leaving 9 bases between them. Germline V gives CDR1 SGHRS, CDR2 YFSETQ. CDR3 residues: CASSLERLNGYTF. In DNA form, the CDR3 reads TGCGCCAGCAGCTTGGAACGGTTGAATGGCTACACCTTC.

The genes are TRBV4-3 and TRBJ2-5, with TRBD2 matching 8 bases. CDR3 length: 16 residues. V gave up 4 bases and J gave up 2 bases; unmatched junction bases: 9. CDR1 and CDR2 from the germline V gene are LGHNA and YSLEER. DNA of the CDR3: TGCGCCAGCAGCCCTAGGAGAGGCGGGGGGCAAGAGACCCAGTACTTC. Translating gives CASSPRRGGGQETQYF.

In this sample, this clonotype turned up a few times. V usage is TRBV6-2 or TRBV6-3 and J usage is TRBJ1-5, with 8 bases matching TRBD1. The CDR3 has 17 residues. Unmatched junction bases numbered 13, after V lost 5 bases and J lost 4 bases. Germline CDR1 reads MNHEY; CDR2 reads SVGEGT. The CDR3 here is CASSIGTGGGGNQPQHF. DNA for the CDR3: TGTGCCAGCAGTATCGGGACAGGTGGGGGGGGTAATCAGCCCCAGCATTTT.

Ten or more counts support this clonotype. The CDR3 reads CASSFNQGRTEAFF. CDR3 DNA: TGTGCCAGCAGCTTCAATCAGGGTCGTACTGAAGCTTTCTTT. This chain links TRBV7-2 with TRBJ1-1; a possible D gene is TRBD1 (5 bases). CDR1 is SGHTA, CDR2 FQGNSA, per germline. Trimming removed 3 bases at V and 5 bases at J, with 13 bases between. CDR3 length equals 14 residues.

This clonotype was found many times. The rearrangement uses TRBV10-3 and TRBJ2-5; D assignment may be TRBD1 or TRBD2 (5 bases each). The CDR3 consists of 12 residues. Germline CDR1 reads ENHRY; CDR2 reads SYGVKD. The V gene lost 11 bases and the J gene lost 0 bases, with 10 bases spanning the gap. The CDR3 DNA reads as TGTGCCTCAAGGGGAGACCAAGAGACCCAGTACTTC. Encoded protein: CASRGDQETQYF.

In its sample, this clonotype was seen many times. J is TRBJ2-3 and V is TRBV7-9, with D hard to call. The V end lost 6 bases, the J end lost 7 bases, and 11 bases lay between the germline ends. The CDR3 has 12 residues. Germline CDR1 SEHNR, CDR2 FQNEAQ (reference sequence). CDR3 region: CASSPGPNTQYF. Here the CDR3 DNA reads TGTGCCAGCAGTCCCGGACCAAATACGCAGTATTTT.

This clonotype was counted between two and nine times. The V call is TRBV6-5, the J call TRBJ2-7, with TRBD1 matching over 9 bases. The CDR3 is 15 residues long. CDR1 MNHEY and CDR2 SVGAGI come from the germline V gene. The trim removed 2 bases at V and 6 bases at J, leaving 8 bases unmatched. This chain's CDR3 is CASSYQGQGQSEQYF. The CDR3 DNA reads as TGTGCCAGCAGTTACCAGGGACAGGGTCAATCCGAGCAGTACTTC.

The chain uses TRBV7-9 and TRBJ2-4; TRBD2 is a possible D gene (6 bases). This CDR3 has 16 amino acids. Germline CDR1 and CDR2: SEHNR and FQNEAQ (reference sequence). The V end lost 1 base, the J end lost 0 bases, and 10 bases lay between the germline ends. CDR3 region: CASSLDGGAAKNIQYF. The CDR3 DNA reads TGTGCCAGCAGCTTAGACGGGGGAGCAGCCAAAAACATTCAGTACTTC.

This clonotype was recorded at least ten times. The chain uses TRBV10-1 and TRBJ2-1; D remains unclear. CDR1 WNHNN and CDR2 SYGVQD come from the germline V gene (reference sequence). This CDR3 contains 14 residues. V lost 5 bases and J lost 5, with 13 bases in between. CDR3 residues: CASSKGDWDNEQFF. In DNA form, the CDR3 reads TGCGCCAGCAGTAAGGGTGACTGGGACAATGAGCAGTTCTTC.

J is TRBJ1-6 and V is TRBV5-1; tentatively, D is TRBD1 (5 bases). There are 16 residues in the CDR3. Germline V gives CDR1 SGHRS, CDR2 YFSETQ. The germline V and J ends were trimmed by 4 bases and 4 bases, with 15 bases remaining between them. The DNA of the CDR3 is TGCGCCAGCAGCGAGGTTGTAGGGGAGTATAATTCACCCCTCCACTTT. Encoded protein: CASSEVVGEYNSPLHF.